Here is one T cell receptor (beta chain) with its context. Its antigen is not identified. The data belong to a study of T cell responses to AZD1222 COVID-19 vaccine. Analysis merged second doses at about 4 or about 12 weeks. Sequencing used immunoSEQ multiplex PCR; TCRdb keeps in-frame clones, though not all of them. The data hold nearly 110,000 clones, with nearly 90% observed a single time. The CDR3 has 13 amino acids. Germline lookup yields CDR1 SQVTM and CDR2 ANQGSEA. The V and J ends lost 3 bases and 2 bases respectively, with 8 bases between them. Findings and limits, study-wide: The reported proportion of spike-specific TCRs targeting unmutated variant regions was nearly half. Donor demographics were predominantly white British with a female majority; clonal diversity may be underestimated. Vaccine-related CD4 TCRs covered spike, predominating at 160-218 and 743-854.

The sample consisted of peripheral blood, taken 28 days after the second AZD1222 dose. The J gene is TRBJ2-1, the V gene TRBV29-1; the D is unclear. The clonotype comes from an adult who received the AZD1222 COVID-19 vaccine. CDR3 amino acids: CSVEGWTYNEQFF. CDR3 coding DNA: TGCAGCGTTGAGGGTTGGACCTACAATGAGCAGTTCTTC.